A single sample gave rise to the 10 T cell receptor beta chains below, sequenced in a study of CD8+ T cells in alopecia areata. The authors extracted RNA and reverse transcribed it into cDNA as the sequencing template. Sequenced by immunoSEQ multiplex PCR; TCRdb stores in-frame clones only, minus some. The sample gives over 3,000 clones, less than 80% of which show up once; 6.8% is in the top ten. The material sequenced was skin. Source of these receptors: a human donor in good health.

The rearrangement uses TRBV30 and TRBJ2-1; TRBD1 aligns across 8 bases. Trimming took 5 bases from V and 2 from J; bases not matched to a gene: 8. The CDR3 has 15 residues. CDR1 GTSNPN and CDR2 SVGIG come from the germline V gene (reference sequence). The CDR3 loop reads CAWLPGTGTYNEQFF. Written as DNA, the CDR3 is TGTGCCTGGCTGCCCGGGACAGGAACCTACAATGAGCAGTTCTTC.

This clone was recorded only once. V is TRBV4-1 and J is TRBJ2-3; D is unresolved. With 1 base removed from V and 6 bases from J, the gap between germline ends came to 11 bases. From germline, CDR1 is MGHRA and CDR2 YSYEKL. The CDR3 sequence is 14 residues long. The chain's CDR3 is CASSQGLLGDTQYF. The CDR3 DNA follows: TGCGCCAGCAGCCAAGGCCTTCTCGGGGATACGCAGTATTTT.

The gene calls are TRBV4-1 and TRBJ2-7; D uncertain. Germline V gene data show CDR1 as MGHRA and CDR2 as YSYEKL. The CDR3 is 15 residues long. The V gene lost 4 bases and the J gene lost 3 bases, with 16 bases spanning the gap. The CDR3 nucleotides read TGCGCCAGCAGCCGGCTCCCGGTTCCGGGCTACGAGCAGTACTTC. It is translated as CASSRLPVPGYEQYF.

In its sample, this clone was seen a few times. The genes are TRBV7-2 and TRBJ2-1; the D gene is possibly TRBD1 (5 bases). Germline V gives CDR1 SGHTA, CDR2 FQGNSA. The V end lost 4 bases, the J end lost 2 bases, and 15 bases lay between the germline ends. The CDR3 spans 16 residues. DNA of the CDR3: TGTGCCAGCAGCTCGGACATACCTCTGGCCTACAATGAGCAGTTCTTC. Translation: CASSSDIPLAYNEQFF.

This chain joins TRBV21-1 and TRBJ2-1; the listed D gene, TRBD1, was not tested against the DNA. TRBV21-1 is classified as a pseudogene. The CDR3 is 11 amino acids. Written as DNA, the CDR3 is TGTGCCAGCCACAGTGGCGATGAGCAGTTCTTC. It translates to CASHSGDEQFF.

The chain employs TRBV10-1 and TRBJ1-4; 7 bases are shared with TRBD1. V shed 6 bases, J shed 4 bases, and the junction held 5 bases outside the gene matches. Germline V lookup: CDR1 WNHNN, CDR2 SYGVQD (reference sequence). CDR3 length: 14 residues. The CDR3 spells CASSRQGRNEKLFF. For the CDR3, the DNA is TGCGCCAGCAGCCGACAGGGACGTAATGAAAAACTGTTTTTT.

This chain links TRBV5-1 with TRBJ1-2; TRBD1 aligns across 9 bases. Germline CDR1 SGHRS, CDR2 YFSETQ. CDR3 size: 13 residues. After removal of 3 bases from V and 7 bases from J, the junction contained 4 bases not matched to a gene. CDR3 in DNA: TGCGCCAGCAGCTCCGGGACAGGGACTGGCTACACCTTC. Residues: CASSSGTGTGYTF.

For the CDR3, the DNA is TGTGCCGCCCGACTCAGCTACAACACCGGGGAGCTGTTTTTT. Translated, it gives CAARLSYNTGELFF. V is TRBV6-5 and J is TRBJ2-2; D is ambiguous. Trimming stripped 11 bases from V and 2 bases from J, with 15 bases between. Germline V gene sequence: CDR1 MNHEY, CDR2 SVGAGI. The CDR3 covers 14 residues.

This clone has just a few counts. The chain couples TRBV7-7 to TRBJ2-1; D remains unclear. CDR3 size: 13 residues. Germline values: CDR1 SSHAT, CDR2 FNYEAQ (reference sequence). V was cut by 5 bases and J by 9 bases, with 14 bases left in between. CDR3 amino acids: CASSADLLTEQFF. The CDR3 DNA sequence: TGTGCCAGCAGCGCAGACCTTCTAACTGAGCAGTTCTTC.

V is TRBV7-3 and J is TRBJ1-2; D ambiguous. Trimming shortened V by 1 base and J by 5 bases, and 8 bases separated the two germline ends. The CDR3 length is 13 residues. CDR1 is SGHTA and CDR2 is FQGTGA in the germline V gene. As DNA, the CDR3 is TGTGCCAGCAGCTTAAAGACGGAATATGGCTACACCTTC. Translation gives CASSLKTEYGYTF.